The 2 T cell receptor beta chains listed next were all sequenced from one sample in a study of identical twins. TCRdb re-called the 5' RACE reads through MiXCR, storing one row per CDR3 protein. The table has about 1.7 million distinct CDR3 sequences, 25% to 35% seen once. Sequenced material: cord blood. The receptors were gathered from a newborn girl in good health.

The chain links TRBV10-2 to TRBJ2-1; maybe TRBD2 (7 bases). The CDR3 runs 17 residues. V dropped 0 bases and J dropped 0 bases, with 12 bases sitting between them. In germline, CDR1 is WSHSY, CDR2 SAAADI. Here the CDR3 reads CASSESLRGHSYNEQFF. The CDR3 DNA reads TGCGCCAGCAGTGAGTCGTTGCGGGGGCACTCCTACAATGAGCAGTTCTTC.

This clonotype was seen a few times. The chain is built from TRBV10-3 and TRBJ1-6; D perhaps matches TRBD1 (5 bases). The CDR3 consists of 13 residues. Trimming took 6 bases from V and 5 from J, leaving 8 bases between them. The germline gives CDR1 ENHRY, CDR2 SYGVKD. As DNA, the CDR3 is TGTGCCATCAGCGGGGCGGATAATTCACCCCTCCACTTT. This translates into CAISGADNSPLHF.